This T cell receptor beta chain was found in a study of blood T cell repertoires in COVID-19. For the study at large: Acute-phase and convalescent COVID-19 samples originated in the United States, Italy and Spain. T cells, B-cell-depleted T cells, or PBMCs provided the cDNA or gDNA that served as material.

Per the study methods: For nucleated cells, counts were estimated from reference gene primer amplification. The table came from immunoSEQ multiplex PCR; TCRdb's copy has only in-frame clones and leaves some out. The D gene and trimming were derived from the DNA, and the V and J assignments and clone size from that table. The table lists about 90,000 clones, approximately 92% of them singletons. Germline assignment: CDR1 LGHNA and CDR2 YNFKEQ. With 0 bases removed from V and 2 bases from J, the gap between germline ends came to 10 bases. The CDR3 length is 15 residues. The receptor's source is an older woman with active COVID-19. Source material: peripheral blood. The V call is TRBV4-2, the J call TRBJ1-2, with D possibly matching TRBD1 (5 bases). The CDR3 loop is CASSQDTTVNYGYTF. The DNA of the CDR3 is TGTGCCAGCAGCCAAGATACGACAGTAAACTATGGCTACACCTTC.